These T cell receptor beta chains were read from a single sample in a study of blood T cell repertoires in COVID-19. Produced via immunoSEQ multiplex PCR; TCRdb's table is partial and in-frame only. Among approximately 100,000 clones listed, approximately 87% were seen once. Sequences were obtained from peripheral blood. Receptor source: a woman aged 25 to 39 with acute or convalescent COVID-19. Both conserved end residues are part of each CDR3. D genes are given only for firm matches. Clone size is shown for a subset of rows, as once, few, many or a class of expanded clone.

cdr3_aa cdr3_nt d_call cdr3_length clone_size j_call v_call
CASSFDRVGHEQYF TGTGCCAGCAGCTTCGACAGGGTTGGACACGAGCAGTACTTC TRBD1 14 once TRBJ2-7 TRBV5-6
CATSRYQRRLTGGGNEQFF TGTGCCACCAGCAGATACCAACGCCGTCTGACGGGGGGAGGAAATGAGCAGTTCTTC TRBD2 19 once TRBJ2-1 TRBV15
CATSESRDRGEAFF TGTGCCACCAGTGAGTCGAGAGACAGGGGGGAAGCTTTCTTT TRBD1 14 - TRBJ1-1 TRBV24-1
CASSSSTGLFAEAFF TGTGCCAGCAGCAGCTCGACAGGGTTATTTGCTGAAGCTTTCTTT TRBD1 15 - TRBJ1-1 TRBV2
CASSLVDRAWTF TGTGCCAGCAGCTTAGTCGACAGGGCTTGGACCTTC TRBD1 12 - TRBJ1-2 TRBV7-9
CASSKLPTGGLGEKLFF TGTGCCAGCAGTAAACTTCCAACAGGGGGCCTGGGGGAAAAACTGTTTTTT TRBD1 17 - TRBJ1-4 TRBV6-4
CASSSGVGGMDQPQHF TGCGCCAGCAGCTCCGGGGTAGGGGGCATGGATCAGCCCCAGCATTTT TRBD1 16 - TRBJ1-5 TRBV5-1
CASSVGTERENSPLHF TGCGCCAGCAGCGTCGGGACAGAAAGGGAGAATTCACCCCTCCACTTT TRBD1 16 - TRBJ1-6 TRBV5-1
CASSDRGSYEQYF TGTGCCAGCAGTGACAGGGGAAGCTACGAGCAGTACTTC - 13 - TRBJ2-7 TRBV6-1
CASSLTRLTTNEKLFF TGTGCCAGCAGTTTAACGAGGCTCACAACTAATGAAAAACTGTTTTTT - 16 - TRBJ1-4 TRBV27
CASSVSAGGLKETQYF TGTGCCAGCAGTGTATCGGCGGGGGGGCTCAAAGAGACCCAGTACTTC TRBD2 16 - TRBJ2-5 TRBV2
CASSLAGSSNQPQHF TGTGCCAGCAGCTTGGCGGGATCGAGCAATCAGCCCCAGCATTTT - 15 - TRBJ1-5 TRBV5-6
CASNPQGATEAFF TGTGCCAGTAACCCACAGGGAGCCACTGAAGCTTTCTTT - 13 - TRBJ1-1 TRBV19
CASSLLQGTYEQYF TGTGCCAGCAGTTTACTGCAGGGTACCTACGAGCAGTACTTC - 14 once TRBJ2-7 TRBV28
CASSLTGSTDTQYF TGTGCCAGCAGCTTAACGGGGAGCACAGATACGCAGTATTTT - 14 - TRBJ2-3 TRBV11-1
CASSSRDRTNQRPQHF TGTGCCAGTAGTAGCCGGGACAGGACTAATCAACGGCCCCAGCATTTT TRBD1 16 - TRBJ1-5 TRBV19
CASSRGPGGSYEQYF TGCGCCAGCAGCCGCGGCCCAGGGGGATCCTACGAGCAGTACTTC TRBD1 15 - TRBJ2-7 TRBV4-1
CATNLGRGSFTDTQYF TGTGCCACCAACCTCGGGCGGGGGTCGTTCACAGATACGCAGTATTTT TRBD2 16 - TRBJ2-3 TRBV28
CASSRGQGSGEQYF TGTGCCAGTAGTAGGGGACAGGGATCTGGCGAGCAGTACTTC TRBD1 14 - TRBJ2-7 TRBV19
CAWSVGTAYNEQFF TGTGCCTGGAGTGTAGGGACAGCCTACAATGAGCAGTTCTTC TRBD1 14 - TRBJ2-1 TRBV30
CASSQSGGEENTEAFF TGCGCCAGCAGTCAATCGGGAGGGGAGGAGAACACTGAAGCTTTCTTT - 16 - TRBJ1-1 TRBV23-1
CASRGRGYEQYF TGTGCCAGCAGAGGCAGGGGGTACGAGCAGTACTTC TRBD1 12 - TRBJ2-7 TRBV27
CASLDLVRTEAFF TGTGCCAGCCTTGACCTCGTGAGGACTGAAGCTTTCTTT - 13 - TRBJ1-1 TRBV6-6
CATSDITSEITDTQYF TGTGCCACCAGTGATATCACTAGCGAAATTACAGATACGCAGTATTTT TRBD2 16 - TRBJ2-3 TRBV24-1
CASSFSTPASGGTDTQYF TGTGCCAGCAGTTTCTCTACGCCCGCTAGCGGGGGCACAGATACGCAGTATTTT TRBD2 18 - TRBJ2-3 TRBV28
CASSSDLRDRVSYEQYF TGTGCCAGCAGCTCAGACCTCCGGGACAGGGTCTCCTACGAGCAGTACTTC TRBD1 17 - TRBJ2-7 TRBV7-4
CASSLSTPTTRVNEQFF TGTGCCAGCAGTTTATCAACCCCAACGACTAGAGTCAATGAGCAGTTCTTC - 17 - TRBJ2-1 TRBV27
CASSEKRNSNSPLHF TGTGCCAGCAGTGAAAAAAGGAACAGCAATTCACCCCTCCACTTT - 15 - TRBJ1-6 TRBV6-1
CASRAGSSYNEQFF TGTGCCAGCAGAGCGGGGAGCTCCTACAATGAGCAGTTCTTC TRBD2 14 - TRBJ2-1 TRBV28
CASSVAGDSYNEQFF TGTGCCAGCAGCGTAGCGGGGGACAGTTACAATGAGCAGTTCTTC - 15 - TRBJ2-1 TRBV9
CASSRTGTGNQPQHF TGTGCCAGCAGTCGAACCGGGACAGGGAATCAGCCCCAGCATTTT TRBD1 15 - TRBJ1-5 TRBV27
CAWSPGRATYYEQYF TGTGCCTGGAGTCCGGGCAGGGCCACATACTACGAGCAGTACTTC - 15 - TRBJ2-7 TRBV30
CASSGHSWEGYTF TGTGCCAGCAGCGGACATAGTTGGGAGGGCTACACCTTC - 13 - TRBJ1-2 TRBV9
CATSRGGPYEQYF TGTGCCACCAGCAGGGGGGGGCCCTACGAGCAGTACTTC - 13 - TRBJ2-7 TRBV15
CAISDPLGGHLGHTEAFF TGTGCCATCAGTGACCCCCTGGGAGGTCATTTGGGGCACACTGAAGCTTTCTTT - 18 - TRBJ1-1 TRBV10-3
CASRSPGTAYGYTF TGTGCCAGCAGGTCCCCCGGGACAGCCTATGGCTACACCTTC TRBD1 14 once TRBJ1-2 TRBV28
CASSLDWAGGEKLFF TGTGCCAGCAGCTTGGATTGGGCAGGGGGTGAAAAACTGTTTTTT TRBD1 15 - TRBJ1-4 TRBV5-8
CASSPPGQDHEQYF TGTGCCAGCTCACCACCGGGACAGGATCACGAGCAGTACTTC TRBD1 14 - TRBJ2-7 TRBV18